The rows below give T cell receptor beta chains drawn from one sample of a study of memory CD4+ T cells and cytomegalovirus serostatus. The repertoire was sequenced with immunoSEQ multiplex PCR; TCRdb's copy has only in-frame clones and lacks some. Seen here are 35,000 to 50,000 clones, 65% to 80% observed once, and the top ten hold roughly 0.5%. Sequences were obtained from memory CD4+ T cells from blood. Source of these receptors: an adult in good health and CMV-seronegative. Each CDR3 is given with its conserved first and last residue. The D gene is left open where the match is weak. Size tells how often a clone was seen (once, few, many) or the class of an expanded clone, and some rows leave it out.

cdr3_aa cdr3_nt j_call clone_size d_call v_call
CASSLTPVLGAGYGYTF TGTGCCAGCAGCCTCACCCCCGTCCTGGGGGCGGGATATGGCTACACCTTC TRBJ1-2 few . TRBV5-4
CASSPGGRINEKLFF TGTGCCAGCTCACCCGGAGGCAGGATAAATGAAAAACTGTTTTTT TRBJ1-4 . . TRBV18
CASSLSPGQAFTQYF TGTGCCAGCAGCTTATCCCCGGGACAGGCCTTTACGCAGTATTTT TRBJ2-3 . TRBD1 TRBV5-6
CASRPSRGTIEQFF TGTGCCAGCAGACCGTCCCGCGGGACTATTGAGCAGTTCTTC TRBJ2-1 . TRBD2 TRBV7-6
CASSSLLGNYGYTF TGTGCCAGCAGTTCCCTTCTCGGTAACTATGGCTACACCTTC TRBJ1-2 . . TRBV28
CASSYRGEPPLHF TGTGCCAGCAGTTACCGGGGCGAGCCACCCCTCCACTTT TRBJ1-6 . . TRBV6-5
CASSYGQNSNTEAFF TGCGCCAGCAGCTATGGACAGAACTCTAACACTGAAGCTTTCTTT TRBJ1-1 . . TRBV5-1
CASSSTRIRDRGVETQYF TGTGCCAGCAGTTCCACAAGAATCCGGGACAGGGGAGTTGAGACCCAGTACTTC TRBJ2-5 . TRBD1 TRBV27
CASRTGYNSPLHF TGTGCCAGCCGAACAGGATATAATTCACCCCTCCACTTT TRBJ1-6 . . TRBV18
CASSLLPGQSPQETQYF TGTGCCAGCAGCTTACTCCCGGGACAAAGTCCACAAGAGACCCAGTACTTC TRBJ2-5 . . TRBV7-3
CASTFVRGINYGYTF TGTGCCAGCACCTTCGTACGGGGAATTAACTATGGCTACACCTTC TRBJ1-2 . . TRBV28
CASSQDGVVTEAFF TGCGCCAGCAGCCAAGACGGGGTTGTGACTGAAGCTTTCTTT TRBJ1-1 . . TRBV4-1
CAIRDDRGRGNEQFF TGTGCCATCAGGGATGACAGGGGGCGAGGCAATGAGCAGTTCTTC TRBJ2-1 . TRBD1 TRBV10-3
CASSPFMNTEAFF TGTGCCAGCTCACCGTTCATGAACACTGAAGCTTTCTTT TRBJ1-1 . . TRBV18
CSVENGAGGGSEQYF TGCAGCGTTGAAAATGGAGCAGGGGGCGGTAGCGAGCAGTACTTC TRBJ2-7 . TRBD1 TRBV29-1
CSTRQFHEQFF TGTTCGACCAGACAGTTCCATGAGCAGTTCTTC TRBJ2-1 . . TRBV11-2
CASSRRGGADQPQHF TGTGCCAGTAGTAGGAGAGGGGGCGCGGATCAGCCCCAGCATTTT TRBJ1-5 few TRBD1 TRBV19
CASSLGQELTEAFF TGCGCCAGCAGCTTGGGTCAGGAACTCACTGAAGCTTTCTTT TRBJ1-1 . . TRBV5-1
CASSRQPGNTEAFF TGTGCCAGCAGTCGACAGCCCGGGAACACTGAAGCTTTCTTT TRBJ1-1 few . TRBV6-6
CASSKEWRKRSGNTIYF TGTGCCAGCAGCAAAGAGTGGAGAAAACGCTCTGGAAACACCATATATTTT TRBJ1-3 . . TRBV21-1
CASSPTSGGYYEQYF TGTGCCAGCAGCCCGACTAGCGGGGGGTACTACGAGCAGTACTTC TRBJ2-7 few TRBD2 TRBV9
CASSTRAGQGSNQPQHF TGTGCCAGCAGCACCAGAGCGGGGCAAGGGAGCAATCAGCCCCAGCATTTT TRBJ1-5 . . TRBV11-2
CASRAQTNTGELFF TGTGCCAGCAGGGCGCAGACGAACACCGGGGAGCTGTTTTTT TRBJ2-2 once . TRBV6-5
CASSFGQGWTGELFF TGTGCCAGCAGTTTCGGACAGGGGTGGACCGGGGAGCTGTTTTTT TRBJ2-2 . TRBD1 TRBV28
CASSLARTLSPGKDTQYF TGCGCCAGCAGCTTGGCCCGTACTTTGAGCCCAGGGAAAGATACGCAGTATTTT TRBJ2-3 . . TRBV5-1
CASSQERGQANTIYF TGTGCCAGCAGCCAAGAGAGGGGACAGGCCAACACCATATATTTT TRBJ1-3 . TRBD1 TRBV4-2
CASSGTGQNTIYF TGTGCCAGCAGCGGGACAGGGCAAAACACCATATATTTT TRBJ1-3 . TRBD1 TRBV11-2
CASSRGLTGINTEAFF TGTGCCAGCAGCCGTGGATTAACAGGGATCAACACTGAAGCTTTCTTT TRBJ1-1 . . TRBV5-6